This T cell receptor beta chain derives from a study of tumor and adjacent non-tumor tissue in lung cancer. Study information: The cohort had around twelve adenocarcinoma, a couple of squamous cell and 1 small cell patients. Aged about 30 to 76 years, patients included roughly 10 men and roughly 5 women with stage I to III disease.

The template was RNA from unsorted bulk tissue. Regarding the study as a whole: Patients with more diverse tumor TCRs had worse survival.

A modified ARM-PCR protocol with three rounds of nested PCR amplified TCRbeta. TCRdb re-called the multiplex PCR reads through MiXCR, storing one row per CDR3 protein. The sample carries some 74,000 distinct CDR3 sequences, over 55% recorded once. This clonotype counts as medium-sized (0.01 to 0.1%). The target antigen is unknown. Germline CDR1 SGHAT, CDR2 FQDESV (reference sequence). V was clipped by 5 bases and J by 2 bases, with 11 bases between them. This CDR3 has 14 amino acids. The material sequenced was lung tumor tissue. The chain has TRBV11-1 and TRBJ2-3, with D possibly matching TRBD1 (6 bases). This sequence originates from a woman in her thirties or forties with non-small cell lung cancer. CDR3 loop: CASSPTGTTDTQYF. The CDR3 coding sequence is TGTGCCAGCAGCCCCACAGGGACCACAGATACGCAGTATTTT.